The rows below give T cell receptor beta chains drawn from one sample of a study of immune evolution from preneoplasia to lung adenocarcinoma. Data came from immunoSEQ multiplex PCR; TCRdb stores just in-frame clones and leaves some out. The sample holds 8,500 to 14,000 clones; 60% to 85% are singletons and the top ten take about 4%. Sequences were obtained from FFPE minimally invasive lung adenocarcinoma tissue. The receptors here all came from a person aged 60-79 years with lung adenocarcinoma. CDR3s include the opening cysteine and the closing phenylalanine or tryptophan. A D gene is named only where the DNA matches it firmly. Expanded clones are given a class, and other clones once, few, many or no size at all.

TRBJ2-7 NA few TRBV11-2 CASSLGRGNLRQYF TGTGCCAGCAGCTTAGGCCGGGGCAACCTCAGGCAGTACTTC
TRBJ2-7 TRBD1 NA TRBV28 CASRPRTGPLEQYF TGTGCCAGCCGTCCCCGGACAGGTCCTCTCGAGCAGTACTTC
TRBJ2-3 TRBD2 NA TRBV9 CASSLGSGGEGRGDTQYF TGTGCCAGCAGTTTAGGGAGTGGGGGGGAGGGCCGTGGAGATACGCAGTATTTT
TRBJ1-2 TRBD1 NA TRBV7-2 CASSANRGLGGYGYTF TGTGCCAGCAGCGCCAACAGGGGGCTCGGTGGGTATGGCTACACCTTC
TRBJ1-5 NA few TRBV5-1 CASSLEGLQPQHF TGCGCCAGCAGCTTGGAGGGTCTTCAGCCCCAGCATTTT
TRBJ1-6 NA NA TRBV11-2 CASSLDLGVGSPLHF TGTGCCAGCAGCTTAGATTTGGGGGTAGGGTCACCCCTCCACTTT
TRBJ1-5 TRBD1 few TRBV19 CASSGTGNQPQHF TGTGCCAGTAGTGGGACAGGCAATCAGCCCCAGCATTTT
TRBJ2-2 TRBD2 NA TRBV29-1 CSVVQIGGGRASTGELFF TGCAGCGTTGTACAAATCGGAGGCGGGAGGGCCTCGACCGGGGAGCTGTTTTTT
TRBJ1-2 NA NA TRBV7-8 CASSPRSGTQGGYTF TGTGCCAGCAGCCCGCGGTCCGGGACCCAAGGGGGCTACACCTTC
TRBJ1-5 NA NA TRBV4-1 CASSQTGFGQPQHF TGCGCCAGCAGCCAAACAGGTTTCGGTCAGCCCCAGCATTTT
TRBJ2-7 NA NA TRBV10-1 CASSGGIYEQYF TGCGCCAGCAGCGGAGGGATCTACGAGCAGTACTTC
TRBJ1-1 NA NA TRBV11-3 CASSPGSQWPDTEAFF TGTGCCAGCAGCCCAGGTAGTCAGTGGCCTGACACTGAAGCTTTCTTT
TRBJ2-1 NA NA TRBV6-1 CASGRAYNEQFF TGTGCCAGCGGCAGGGCGTACAATGAGCAGTTCTTC
TRBJ2-7 NA NA TRBV21-1 CASSKAWKRQRNSYEQYF TGTGCCAGCAGCAAAGCCTGGAAGAGACAGCGAAATTCCTACGAGCAGTACTTC
TRBJ2-3 NA NA TRBV27 CASSPTMGLGLGTQYF TGTGCCAGCAGTCCAACTATGGGCCTCGGTTTGGGTACGCAGTATTTT
TRBJ1-3 NA NA TRBV19 CASQHPQGFSGNTIYF TGTGCCAGTCAACACCCACAAGGATTCTCTGGAAACACCATATATTTT